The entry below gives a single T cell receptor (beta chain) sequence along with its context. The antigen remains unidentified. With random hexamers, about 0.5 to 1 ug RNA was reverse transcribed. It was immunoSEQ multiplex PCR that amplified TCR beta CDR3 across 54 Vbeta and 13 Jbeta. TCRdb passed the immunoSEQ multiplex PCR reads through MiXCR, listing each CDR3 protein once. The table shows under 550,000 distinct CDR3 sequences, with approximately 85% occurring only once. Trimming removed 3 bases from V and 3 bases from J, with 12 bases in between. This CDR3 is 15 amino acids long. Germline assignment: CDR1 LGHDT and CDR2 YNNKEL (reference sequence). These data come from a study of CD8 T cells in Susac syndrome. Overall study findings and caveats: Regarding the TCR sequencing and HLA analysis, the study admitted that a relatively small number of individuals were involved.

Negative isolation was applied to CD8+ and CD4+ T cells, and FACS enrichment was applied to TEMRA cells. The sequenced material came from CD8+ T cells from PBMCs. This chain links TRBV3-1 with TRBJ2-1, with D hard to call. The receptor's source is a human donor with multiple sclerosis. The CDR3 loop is CASSHHQPDYNEQFF. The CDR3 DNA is TGTGCCAGCAGCCATCACCAGCCAGACTACAATGAGCAGTTCTTC.